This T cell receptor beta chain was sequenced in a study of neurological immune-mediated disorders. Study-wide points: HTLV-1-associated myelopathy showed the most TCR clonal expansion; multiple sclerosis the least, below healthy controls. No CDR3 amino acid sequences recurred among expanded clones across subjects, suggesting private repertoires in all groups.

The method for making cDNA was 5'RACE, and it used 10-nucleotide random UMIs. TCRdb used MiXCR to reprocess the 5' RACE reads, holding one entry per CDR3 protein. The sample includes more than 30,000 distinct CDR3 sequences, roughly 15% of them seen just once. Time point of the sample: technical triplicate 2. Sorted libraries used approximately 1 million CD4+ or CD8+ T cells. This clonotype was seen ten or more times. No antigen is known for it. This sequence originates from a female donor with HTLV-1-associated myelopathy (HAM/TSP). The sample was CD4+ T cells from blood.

As DNA, the CDR3 is TGCAGTGCTACGCTCTTTATGGCGGGAGATCAAGAGACCCAGTACTTC. Translated, it gives CSATLFMAGDQETQYF. The chain is built from TRBV20-1 and TRBJ2-5; TRBD2 agrees at 7 bases. Germline V lookup: CDR1 DFQATT, CDR2 SNEGSKA (reference sequence). This CDR3 comprises 16 residues. V lost 4 bases and J lost 2; bases outside the gene matches: 13.